Described below is a single T cell receptor (beta chain) sequence and its context. Its antigen is still unknown. The data stem from a study of T cell responses to AZD1222 COVID-19 vaccine. The data were produced by immunoSEQ multiplex PCR, yet TCRdb's version contains in-frame clones alone and is incomplete. Of some 25,000 clones listed, 88% are singletons. Samples with a second dose at about 4 or about 12 weeks were pooled together. Study-level points and caveats: Spike-specific TCR depth and breadth grew after two AZD1222 doses. Of the AZD1222 recipients, only five to seven were seropositive at baseline. The donors showed a predominance of white British ancestry and of females, with possible underestimation of clonal diversity.

The sequence came from an adult who received the AZD1222 COVID-19 vaccine. The sequencing used peripheral blood, collected 28 days after the second AZD1222 dose.

In DNA, the CDR3 is TGCAGCGTTGAATGGACAGGGACAGATACGCAGTATTTT. It translates to CSVEWTGTDTQYF. V gene TRBV29-1 combines with J gene TRBJ2-3; 8 nucleotides agree with TRBD1. This CDR3 has 13 amino acids. The ends lost 2 bases at V and 3 bases at J; junction bases unmatched: 1. Germline V CDR1 and CDR2: SQVTM, ANQGSEA.